The present TCR beta chain was sequenced within a study of T cell responses to AZD1222 COVID-19 vaccine (dated by TCRdb to about 2021). About the full investigation: Because spike-specific TCR depth and breadth did not differ between the two schedules, AZD1222 recipients who got a second dose at roughly 4 weeks were pooled with those who got a second dose at roughly 12 weeks. TCR sequencing was performed for about 250 trial participants, of whom approximately 200 were given two doses of AZD1222 and around 25 were given two doses of MenACWY control vaccine. Trial participants were enrolled by age into subgroups of 18-55, 56-69 and 70-plus years, and about 150, 27 and 61 TCR-sequenced participants, respectively, were included in these subgroups.

The time point label for this specimen denotes: baseline before first vaccination. Samples from vaccinated people were obtained from the UK trials COV001 and COV002, which included a single-blind randomized controlled phase 2/3 trial of AZD1222 (ChAdOx1 nCoV-19) in healthy adults. For TCRbeta chain sequencing, PBMC samples from trial participants were taken at day 0 and at day 28 after the second dose. The CDR3 regions of human TCRbeta chains were subjected to immunosequencing. The original pipeline was this. TCRs in the repertoires were matched against a reference library of SARS-CoV-2-specific TCRs that had been generated with the MIRA antigen-specificity platform. Breadth was defined as the fraction of unique TCRs that were SARS-CoV-2-associated. Depth was defined as the fraction of total T cells that were SARS-CoV-2-associated. Using the MIRA data, each spike-specific TCR was assigned both to the spike region to which the TCR was reactive and to a CD4 or CD8 class. Log10-transformed breadth and depth values were compared by one-way ANOVA with Sidak's multiple comparisons tests. Held by TCRdb, this immuneACCESS table contains in-frame sequences only and omits some clones. Under half of the omission traces to an unresolved V gene where checked; the cause of the rest is unknown. The D gene and trimming were derived from the DNA, and the V and J assignments and clone size from that table. In this sample the table shows under 200,000 clones, approximately 90% of which occur a single time. The top ten hold 4.4% of the sample.

The research as a whole found: Spike-specific TCR breadth and depth rose significantly after two AZD1222 doses compared with day 0 and with MenACWY recipients. Conclusions about previously exposed vaccinees were limited because only six AZD1222 recipients were SARS-CoV-2 seropositive at baseline. Most participants were white British and females outnumbered males, and the authors suggested that clonal diversity may have been underestimated. The 56-69-year group was small, and its depth increase did not reach significance, likely because of low power. Because no samples from the day 14 peak response were available, repertoires could be characterized only after the peak T cell response. Nearly half of unique spike-specific TCRs reportedly recognized epitopes outside regions mutated in the B.1.351 and B.1.1.7 variants. The whole spike protein was spanned by vaccine-associated CD4 TCRs, and dominant responses were seen in regions 160-218 and 743-854.

Trimming accounts for 5 bases at V and 4 bases at J, while the number of junction bases matched to no gene is 9. Taken from cysteine to phenylalanine, the CDR3 has 15 residues. Of the read, only the CDR3 DNA is kept; its 45 bases are in frame from base 1. CDR1 SGHVS and CDR2 FQNEAQ were looked up in the germline V gene. With respect to this clone: No cognate antigen has been identified for it. It has no much larger one-base neighbor in the sample; base qualities were not kept.

The chain was built from TRBV7-8 and TRBJ1-1; TRBD1 agrees with 8 junctional bases. This receptor was identified in an adult in good health. The sample in question was peripheral blood, obtained on day 0 of AZD1222 vaccination. Here is the DNA: TGTGCCAGCAGCCCTGTGGCAGGGGGCATCACTGAAGCTTTCTTT. It codes for CASSPVAGGITEAFF.